This passage covers 30 T cell receptor beta chains from one sample sequenced in a study of human CD8 memory T cell subsets. Libraries targeted TCR beta using 5' RACE with UMIs. Following a re-call of the 5' RACE reads, TCRdb has one entry per CDR3 protein and lacks DNA. The sample holds roughly 11,000 distinct CDR3 sequences. The sample was CD8+ T cells from PBMCs. All receptors come from a human donor in good health.

The chain couples TRBV20-1 to TRBJ1-1; TCRdb indicates TRBD1, and absent DNA this call remains unverified. Germline lookup yields CDR1 DFQATT and CDR2 SNEGSKA (reference sequence). This CDR3 region has 14 residues. CDR3 loop: CSAREGARNTEAFF.

The chain employs TRBV11-2 and TRBJ2-1; the TRBD2 assignment by TCRdb is unverifiable without DNA. The CDR3 extends over 15 amino acids. Per the germline V gene, CDR1 is SGHAT and CDR2 is FQNNGV. The CDR3 sequence: CASRHWASSYNEQFF.

This clonotype registers medium-sized (0.01 to 0.1%) by frequency. The gene calls are TRBV29-1 and TRBJ1-2. The CDR3 spans 12 residues. The germline CDR1 and CDR2 sequences are SQVTM and ANQGSEA. CDR3 amino acids: CSVEDLPYGYTF. Combining the CDR3 with reference TRBV29-1 and TRBJ1-2 gives the whole variable domain SAVISQKPSRDICQRGTSLTIQCQVDSQVTMMFWYRQQPGQSLTLIATANQGSEATYESGFVIDKFPISRPNLTFSTLTVSNMSPEDSSIYLCSVEDLPYGYTFGSGTRLTVV.

The chain employs TRBV4-3 and TRBJ2-7; TCRdb picks TRBD2, but there is no DNA to check that call. Germline-derived CDR1 and CDR2 are LGHNA and YSLEER. The CDR3 extends over 16 amino acids. The CDR3 loop reads CASSQDGTLKSYEQYF.

V and J are TRBV7-8 and TRBJ1-5; TCRdb's D call, TRBD1, is unchecked because there is no DNA. The CDR3 has 17 residues. Germline lookup yields CDR1 SGHVS and CDR2 FQNEAQ. The CDR3 sequence is CASSLNNRGNSNQPQHF.

The chain uses TRBV7-9 and TRBJ2-3. Germline V lookup: CDR1 SEHNR, CDR2 FQNEAQ (reference sequence). This CDR3 has 16 residues. The CDR3 sequence is CASSLWVGRIADTQYF.

This chain links TRBV6-5 with TRBJ1-1. The CDR3 extends over 15 amino acids. Germline CDR1 and CDR2: MNHEY and SVGAGI. The CDR3 protein is CASSYLRTSFPEAFF.

The chain recombines TRBV27 with TRBJ2-1. Germline loops: CDR1 MNHEY, CDR2 SMNVEV (reference sequence). The CDR3 runs to 13 residues. This CDR3 is CASSLSLLNEQFF.

The gene calls are TRBV30 and TRBJ1-2; the TCRdb D gene call, TRBD1, has no DNA to confirm it. Germline V CDR1 and CDR2: GTSNPN, SVGIG (reference sequence). The CDR3 sequence is 15 residues long. The CDR3 sequence is CAWSSTAGRRFGYTF.

J is TRBJ1-1 and V is TRBV28. CDR3 length: 15 amino acids. Germline V CDR1 and CDR2: MDHEN, SYDVKM. The CDR3 loop reads CASSLLNYWNTEAFF.

By frequency, this clonotype is medium-sized (0.01 to 0.1%). The V and J genes are TRBV4-3 and TRBJ2-1; TCRdb indicates TRBD1, and absent DNA this call remains unverified. Germline V gene data show CDR1 as LGHNA and CDR2 as YSLEER. This CDR3 has 18 amino acids. The CDR3 here is CASSAVSSSTPAYNEQFF.

The chain joins TRBV15 to TRBJ2-7; absent DNA, TCRdb's TRBD1 call cannot be checked. Germline V gene data show CDR1 as LNHNV and CDR2 as YYDKDF (reference sequence). This CDR3 region has 14 residues. CDR3 region: CATSSWTDGDEQYF.

V and J are TRBV7-8 and TRBJ2-7; TCRdb indicates TRBD1, and absent DNA this call remains unverified. The V gene's germline CDR1 is SGHVS and CDR2 FQNEAQ. The CDR3 totals 15 residues. CDR3 sequence: CASSPLRGSVYEQYF.

The chain links TRBV27 to TRBJ1-1. This CDR3 comprises 13 residues. CDR1 and CDR2 (germline): MNHEY, SMNVEV (reference sequence). CDR3 amino acids: CASSLMVNAEAFF.

The chain couples TRBV19 to TRBJ2-3; TCRdb gives TRBD1 as the D gene, but with no DNA this cannot be confirmed. The CDR3 is made up of 17 amino acids. Germline V gene data show CDR1 as LNHDA and CDR2 as SQIVND (reference sequence). CDR3 residues: CASSTQPGQGVPDTQYF.

This chain joins TRBV20-1 and TRBJ2-3; there is no DNA to check the TCRdb D call of TRBD2. The germline gives CDR1 DFQATT, CDR2 SNEGSKA (reference sequence). This CDR3 region has 13 residues. The CDR3 reads CSARGSFSDTQYF.

The chain links TRBV6-2 or TRBV6-3 to TRBJ2-2; TCRdb reports TRBD2, a call that lacks DNA to check it against. This CDR3 comprises 20 residues. CDR1 is MNHEY and CDR2 is SVGEGT in the germline V gene. This CDR3 is CASRPYPILGTGEGTGELFF.

This chain joins TRBV20-1 and TRBJ2-3; TCRdb's D call of TRBD2 is untestable without DNA. CDR3 length: 16 residues. Germline CDR1 reads DFQATT; CDR2 reads SNEGSKA (reference sequence). This CDR3 is CSALGSGGEITDTQYF.

V and J are TRBV14 and TRBJ1-6; TCRdb's assignment of TRBD1 cannot be checked, as there is no DNA. Germline lookup yields CDR1 SGHDN and CDR2 FVKESK. The CDR3 loop spans 14 amino acids. CDR3 protein: CASSRTGALGTLHF.

The V gene is TRBV9, the J gene TRBJ1-5. Germline CDR1 SGDLS, CDR2 YYNGEE. There are 12 residues in the CDR3. This chain's CDR3 is CANPPYDQPQHF.

The gene calls are TRBV21-1 and TRBJ2-3; TCRdb selects TRBD1, and the lack of DNA leaves this call unchecked. TRBV21-1 is noted as a pseudogene. The CDR3 extends over 14 amino acids. CDR3 protein: CASSIPPGADTQYF.

The V gene is TRBV5-5, the J gene TRBJ1-2; TCRdb picks TRBD1, but there is no DNA to check that call. Looked up from germline, CDR1 is SGHKS and CDR2 is YYEKEE (reference sequence). CDR3 length: 12 amino acids. This chain's CDR3 is CASNQGDYGYTF.

This chain connects TRBV10-3 to TRBJ2-7; TCRdb lists TRBD1, though no DNA is available to test this call. CDR1 and CDR2 from the germline V gene are ENHRY and SYGVKD. CDR3 size: 13 residues. CDR3 protein: CAISRGKSDEQYF.

In terms of frequency, this clonotype is medium-sized (0.01 to 0.1%). This chain links TRBV12-3 or TRBV12-4 with TRBJ1-5. The CDR3 totals 16 residues. CDR3 sequence: CASSLLMGPPGQPQHF.

The chain uses TRBV27 and TRBJ2-5; with no DNA, the TCRdb D assignment of TRBD1 cannot be verified. Germline CDR1 reads MNHEY; CDR2 reads SMNVEV (reference sequence). The CDR3 is 13 residues long. CDR3 sequence reads: CASSPVGTEPQYF.

This clonotype is medium-sized by frequency. The chain joins TRBV23-1 to TRBJ2-3. TRBV23-1 is labeled an ORF, and its function is uncertain. CDR3 size: 15 residues. The CDR3 spells CASSPRLFNTDTQYF.

The chain combines TRBV5-6 with TRBJ2-3; no DNA is available, so the TRBD2 call from TCRdb remains unchecked. CDR3 length equals 15 residues. CDR1 and CDR2 from the germline V gene are SGHDT and YYEEEE. CDR3 sequence reads: CASSFGSGGTDTQYF.

The V gene is TRBV6-6, the J gene TRBJ2-3. CDR3 length equals 17 residues. CDR1 is MNHNY and CDR2 is SVGAGI in the germline V gene (reference sequence). The CDR3 loop is CASSSFRVATSTDTQYF.

The chain couples TRBV12-3 or TRBV12-4 to TRBJ2-5; TCRdb's assignment of TRBD2 cannot be checked, as there is no DNA. The CDR3 is 12 amino acids. The CDR3 sequence is CASREGLAPQYF.

This clonotype is labeled medium-sized based on frequency. V usage is TRBV7-6 and J usage is TRBJ2-1; TCRdb reports TRBD1, a call that lacks DNA to check it against. The CDR3 has 14 residues. In germline, CDR1 is SGHVS, CDR2 FNYEAQ. CDR3 protein: CASSLGSGGNEQFF.